This T cell receptor beta chain comes out of a study of somatic mutations in cytotoxic T cells in rheumatoid arthritis. Study-wide background: Patients had approximately 33 ml EDTA blood drawn right after diagnosis, before any treatment.

This clone was recorded once. Germline CDR1 SGHNT, CDR2 YYREEE (reference sequence). The CDR3 has 15 residues. Trimming left V 4 bases short and J 5 bases short, with 16 bases between. Purity of the CD4+ and CD8+ cells, isolated by positive magnetic bead selection, was checked by flow cytometry. Method: immunoSEQ multiplex PCR; TCRdb's copy keeps in-frame clones and lacks some. The sample records approximately 23,000 clones, about four fifths being singletons. The receptor was derived from an adult with rheumatoid arthritis. The chain has TRBV5-4 and TRBJ2-1; tentative D call: TRBD2 (5 bases). Sequenced input: CD8+ T cells sorted from blood. CDR3 in DNA: TGTGCCAGCAGCCTAACTAGTACTCCAAACAATGAGCAGTTCTTC. Protein sequence: CASSLTSTPNNEQFF.